This T cell receptor (beta chain) was sequenced during a study of blood T cells in healthy people across ages. The second PCR ran roughly 6 to 11 cycles with a sample-barcoded 5' primer and J-beta primers. TCRdb reprocessed the 5' RACE reads with MiXCR, giving one entry per CDR3 protein. The sample has 650,000 to 700,000 distinct CDR3 sequences; about a third are singletons. Trimming cost V 3 bases and J 8 bases; bases outside gene matches: 12. The CDR3 covers 17 residues. The germline gives CDR1 SGHTA, CDR2 FQGNSA. Specimen: blood. The chain is built from TRBV7-2 and TRBJ1-4; 10 bases map to TRBD1. The source of this sequence is a woman of 80 years or more in good health. The CDR3 DNA reads as TGTGCCAGCAGCTTTGAACCGGGGGGACAGGGGTGCGAAAAACTGTTTTTT. Translating it yields CASSFEPGGQGCEKLFF.